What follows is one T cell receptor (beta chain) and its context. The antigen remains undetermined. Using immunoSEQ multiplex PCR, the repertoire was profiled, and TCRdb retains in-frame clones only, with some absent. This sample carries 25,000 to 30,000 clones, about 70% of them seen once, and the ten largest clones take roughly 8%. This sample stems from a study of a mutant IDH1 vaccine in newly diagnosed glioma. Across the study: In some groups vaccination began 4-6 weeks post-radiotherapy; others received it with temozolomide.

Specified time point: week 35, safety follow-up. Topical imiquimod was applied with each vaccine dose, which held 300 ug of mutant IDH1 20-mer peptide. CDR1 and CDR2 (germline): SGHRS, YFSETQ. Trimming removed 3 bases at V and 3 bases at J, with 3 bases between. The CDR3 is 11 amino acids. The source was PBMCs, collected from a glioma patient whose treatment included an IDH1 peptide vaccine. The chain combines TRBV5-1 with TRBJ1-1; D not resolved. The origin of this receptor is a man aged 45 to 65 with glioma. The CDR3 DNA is TGCGCCAGCAGCTCCGACACTGAAGCTTTCTTT. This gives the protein CASSSDTEAFF.